These T cell receptor beta chains were read from a single sample in a study of PD-1 blockade in classical Hodgkin lymphoma. Profiling relied on immunoSEQ multiplex PCR, and the TCRdb table lists in-frame clones only, not all of them. The table includes roughly 92,000 clones, roughly 89% detected once. The sample was peripheral blood mononuclear cells (PBMCs), taken at baseline. These receptors all stem from a human donor with classical Hodgkin lymphoma. The CDR3 runs from the conserved cysteine through the conserved F or W. Fields, in order: D gene, J gene, clone size, V gene, CDR3 DNA, CDR3 protein. D genes are given only for firm matches. The size field is filled for only some rows; it gives once, few, many or a size class.

TRBD1	TRBJ2-7	.	TRBV29-1	TGCAGCGTTGAGTTGGGGAAAGGGGGCGACGAGCAGTACTTC	CSVELGKGGDEQYF
.	TRBJ1-2	.	TRBV6-5	TGTGCCAGCAGTTACTCGAAAGGGTACTATGGCTACACCTTC	CASSYSKGYYGYTF
TRBD1	TRBJ1-2	once	TRBV4-1	TGCGCCAGCAGCCAATCGATCATAAGGAGGGACAGAGTAGGGGTTTGGTATGGCTACACCTTC	CASSQSIIRRDRVGVWYGYTF
.	TRBJ2-5	.	TRBV6-1	TGTGCCAGCAGTCAGTTGCCGGGGCAAGAGACCCAGTACTTC	CASSQLPGQETQYF
TRBD1	TRBJ2-7	.	TRBV30	TGTGCCTGGAGTACGACAGGGGGCTTCTACGAGCAGTACTTC	CAWSTTGGFYEQYF
TRBD1	TRBJ1-1	.	TRBV7-9	TGTGCCAGCAGCCTGGGACAGGGGTATGAAGCTTTCTTT	CASSLGQGYEAFF
TRBD2	TRBJ2-3	.	TRBV4-1	TGCGCCAGCAGCCATGAAGCCAATGGACTAGCGGGAGCAGATACGCAGTATTTT	CASSHEANGLAGADTQYF
.	TRBJ2-7	.	TRBV28	TGTGCCAGCAACCTCCGGGACTTCTCCTACGAGCAGTACTTC	CASNLRDFSYEQYF
.	TRBJ2-3	once	TRBV10-1	TGCGCCAGTGGGGAGAGCACAGATACGCAGTATTTT	CASGESTDTQYF
.	TRBJ1-1	.	TRBV14	TGTGCCAGCAGCCAAGCCCCAGGACACACTCGGGAGTCGCTGAACACTGAAGCTTTCTTT	CASSQAPGHTRESLNTEAFF
TRBD2	TRBJ2-7	once	TRBV29-1	TGCAGCGTTGTACCTTGGACCGGGGCGGGAGGATACGAGCAGTACTTC	CSVVPWTGAGGYEQYF
TRBD1	TRBJ2-3	.	TRBV27	TGTGCCAGCAGTTTCTCTTGGCTGGCAGGGGGCCGTAGCACAGATACGCAGTATTTT	CASSFSWLAGGRSTDTQYF
.	TRBJ2-1	.	TRBV5-4	TGTGCCAGCAGCTTGCCCCTGAGCTCCTACAATGAGCAGTTCTTC	CASSLPLSSYNEQFF
.	TRBJ2-1	once	TRBV7-9	TGTGCCAGCAGCTTAGACACTCCTTGGAATGAGCAGTTCTTC	CASSLDTPWNEQFF
.	TRBJ2-3	.	TRBV4-2	TGTGCCAGCAGCCAAGATACTAGCACAGATACGCAGTATTTT	CASSQDTSTDTQYF
.	TRBJ2-1	.	TRBV14	TGTGCCAGCAGCCAAAGGAGGACAGTATCGTTCAATGAGCAGTTCTTC	CASSQRRTVSFNEQFF
.	TRBJ1-2	.	TRBV30	TGTGCCTGGAGTGCAGGGAAGGACTATGGCTACACCTTC	CAWSAGKDYGYTF
.	TRBJ1-5	.	TRBV5-4	TGTGCCAGCAGCTTGAATGAAGCGCGCCCCCAGCATTTT	CASSLNEARPQHF
.	TRBJ2-7	.	TRBV5-1	TGCGCCAGCAGCTCGAAGGGAAACGGGCCTTACGAGCAGTACTTC	CASSSKGNGPYEQYF
TRBD2	TRBJ2-1	.	TRBV30	TGTGCCTGGAACGGGAGGTTCAAGAGTAGAGATGAGCAGTTCTTC	CAWNGRFKSRDEQFF
.	TRBJ2-1	.	TRBV28	TGTGCCAGCAGTTTATTGTTAAGCTCCTACAATGAGCAGTTCTTC	CASSLLLSSYNEQFF
.	TRBJ1-2	once	TRBV10-3	TGTGCCATCAGTCCGGCTGGGACCCTCTTTCTTGGCTACACCTTC	CAISPAGTLFLGYTF
.	TRBJ2-2	.	TRBV9	TGTGCCAGCAGCGTAGCAAGGTCCGCCGGGGAGCTGTTTTTT	CASSVARSAGELFF
TRBD1	TRBJ1-4	.	TRBV29-1	TGCAGCGTTGACCCACAGGGGCGTAATGAAAAACTGTTTTTT	CSVDPQGRNEKLFF
TRBD2	TRBJ2-5	.	TRBV6-5	TGTGCCAGCAGTCAGACCGGACTAGCGCAAGAGACCCAGTACTTC	CASSQTGLAQETQYF
.	TRBJ2-7	.	TRBV27	TGTGCCAGCAGAGACCTTGCTCGCTACGAGCAGTACTTC	CASRDLARYEQYF
.	TRBJ2-3	.	TRBV6-1	TGTGCCAGCGGGAACACAGATACGCAGTATTTT	CASGNTDTQYF
.	TRBJ1-5	.	TRBV15	TGTGCCACCAGCAGCAGGGCTAGCAATCAGCCCCAGCATTTT	CATSSRASNQPQHF
.	TRBJ1-2	.	TRBV7-3	TGTGCCAGCAGCTTGGGGCCTAACTATGGCTACACCTTC	CASSLGPNYGYTF
.	TRBJ2-3	.	TRBV28	TGTGCCAGCAGTTTAGTCACTAGCACAGATACGCAGTATTTT	CASSLVTSTDTQYF
TRBD2	TRBJ2-7	.	TRBV30	TGTGCCTGGAGTGTACGGGGGGTACCCACACGCTCCTACGAGCAGTACTTC	CAWSVRGVPTRSYEQYF
TRBD1	TRBJ2-7	.	TRBV7-9	TGTGCCAGCAGCTACCGGGACAGGGGTACCTACGAGCAGTACTTC	CASSYRDRGTYEQYF
TRBD1	TRBJ1-2	.	TRBV19	TGTGCCAGTAGTATACGGCCAGGGGGCGACGGCTACACCTTC	CASSIRPGGDGYTF
.	TRBJ1-1	.	TRBV4-1	TGCGCCAGCAGCCGGGACACTGAAGCTTTCTTT	CASSRDTEAFF
.	TRBJ1-1	few	TRBV28	TGTGCCAGCAGTTGGAACACTGAAGCTTTCTTT	CASSWNTEAFF
TRBD1	TRBJ1-1	.	TRBV6-1	TGTGCCAGCAGTGAAGTGAGGGGGCTAGGGACTGAAGCTTTCTTT	CASSEVRGLGTEAFF
.	TRBJ2-1	.	TRBV11-3	TGTGCCAGCAGCTTGCGACAATACAATGAGCAGTTCTTC	CASSLRQYNEQFF
TRBD1	TRBJ1-2	.	TRBV7-9	TGTGCCAGCACCCTAGGGGACAGGGGTAATCTGGACTATGGCTACACCTTC	CASTLGDRGNLDYGYTF
TRBD1	TRBJ2-1	.	TRBV6-6	TGTGCCAGCAGAAGCGGACAGGGGGCCTACAATGAGCAGTTCTTC	CASRSGQGAYNEQFF
TRBD1	TRBJ1-2	.	TRBV5-6	TGTGCCAGCAGCCCGGACAGGGCCTATGGCTACACCTTC	CASSPDRAYGYTF
TRBD1	TRBJ2-3	.	TRBV28	TGTGCCAGCTCAAACAGGGGGTTGTACACAGATACGCAGTATTTT	CASSNRGLYTDTQYF
TRBD2	TRBJ2-1	once	TRBV7-6	TGTGCCAGCAGCTTAAGGCTAGCGGGAGATGAGCAGTTCTTC	CASSLRLAGDEQFF
.	TRBJ2-7	.	TRBV29-1	TGCAGCGTTGGCCGGGACACCACCTACGAGCAGTACTTC	CSVGRDTTYEQYF
TRBD2	TRBJ2-2	.	TRBV5-1	TGCGCCAGCAGCTTGGACGTAGCGGGAGGACACGGGGAGCTGTTTTTT	CASSLDVAGGHGELFF
.	TRBJ2-2	once	TRBV4-2	TGTGCCAGCAGCCATGCCGGCAGGACCCAGAACACCGGGGAGCTGTTTTTT	CASSHAGRTQNTGELFF
TRBD1	TRBJ2-7	.	TRBV19	TGTGCCAGTAGTCTCACAGGGGAGAGAACCAACGAGCAGTACTTC	CASSLTGERTNEQYF
.	TRBJ1-3	once	TRBV30	TGTGCCTGGAGGGGAGGGCAGGGGAGGACTTTTCGCTCTGGAAACACCATATATTTT	CAWRGGQGRTFRSGNTIYF
.	TRBJ2-1	once	TRBV13	TGTGCCAGCAGCCCCACTCAGCGGTACAATGAGCAGTTCTTC	CASSPTQRYNEQFF
TRBD1	TRBJ2-7	.	TRBV5-4	TGTGCCAGCAGCCTATCAGACAGGGGGATGAGCTCCTACGAGCAGTACTTC	CASSLSDRGMSSYEQYF
.	TRBJ2-2	.	TRBV27	TGTGCCAGTTGGAACGGACCCGGGACTCCCGGGAGTGTCACCGGGGAGCTGTTTTTT	CASWNGPGTPGSVTGELFF
.	TRBJ1-2	many	TRBV27	TGTGCCAGTCGGACCGGGGGCGATGGCTACACCTTC	CASRTGGDGYTF
TRBD1	TRBJ1-2	.	TRBV29-1	TGCAGCGTTGTCCCGACAGGGGCCAGGGACTATGGCTACACCTTC	CSVVPTGARDYGYTF
.	TRBJ2-3	.	TRBV19	TGTGCCAGTAGTAGCGGGACAGCCACAGATACGCAGTATTTT	CASSSGTATDTQYF
TRBD1	TRBJ1-2	once	TRBV4-1	TGCGCCAGCAGCCAATCCCGGGACAGAGACTATGGCTACACCTTC	CASSQSRDRDYGYTF
.	TRBJ1-1	few	TRBV5-6	TGTGCCACCCAAACAGCGCTGAACACTGAAGCTTTCTTT	CATQTALNTEAFF
.	TRBJ2-2	.	TRBV9	TGTGCCAGCAGCTTCAGACAGACCCCGAACACCGGGGAGCTGTTTTTT	CASSFRQTPNTGELFF
TRBD1	TRBJ1-5	.	TRBV28	TGTGCCAGCAGTTCCTGGGAAGGACAGGGGGGCAATCAGCCCCAGCATTTT	CASSSWEGQGGNQPQHF